A selection of T cell receptor beta chains follows, all from one sample in a study of blood T cell repertoires in COVID-19. Data came from immunoSEQ multiplex PCR; TCRdb stores just in-frame clones and leaves some out. The table records tens of thousands of clones, over 70% of them present only once. Sequencing was done on a sample of peripheral blood. The receptors stem from an older man with COVID-19, enrolled during active disease. Each CDR3 is given without its conserved first and last residue. A D gene is named only where the DNA matches it firmly. The listing skips clone size in some rows; elsewhere it reads once, few, many or a size class.

NA	TRBV11-2	TRBD1	TRBJ2-1	13	ASSRGTDVYNEQF
NA	TRBV3-1/TRBV3-2	NA	TRBJ2-1	9	ASSRGIEQF
NA	TRBV19	TRBD1	TRBJ1-2	13	ASSSPTGMNYGYT
NA	TRBV10-3	TRBD2	TRBJ2-3	11	AIGGSRTDTQY
NA	TRBV27	NA	TRBJ2-1	12	ASRPTGGPGEQF
NA	TRBV9	NA	TRBJ2-5	12	ASSKGLAEETQY
once	TRBV27	NA	TRBJ2-6	14	ASSLGGFSGANVLT
NA	TRBV29-1	NA	TRBJ1-3	10	ATRSEGNTIY
NA	TRBV30	TRBD1	TRBJ1-1	14	AWSNPTGLVNTEAF
NA	TRBV3-1/TRBV3-2	NA	TRBJ1-3	15	ASSQARSGTSGNTIY
NA	TRBV10-3	TRBD1	TRBJ2-1	15	AISDSKAGGLLNEQF
NA	TRBV5-1	TRBD1	TRBJ1-1	13	ASSFSTGLNTEAF
NA	TRBV7-3	NA	TRBJ2-1	13	ASSLAASAYNEQF
NA	TRBV19	NA	TRBJ1-5	13	ASSAWTGVGQPQH
NA	TRBV7-9	NA	TRBJ2-5	11	ASSLGGQETQY
NA	TRBV28	TRBD2	TRBJ2-2	14	ASSLVGLAGAGELF
NA	TRBV12-5	TRBD1	TRBJ1-2	13	ASGLETGALYGYT
NA	TRBV19	TRBD1	TRBJ2-5	18	ASSIVGTGSDNTPQETQY
NA	TRBV12-5	TRBD2	TRBJ2-2	15	ASGLGGTSGYAGELF
NA	TRBV5-4	NA	TRBJ1-2	10	ASSLEGYGYT
NA	TRBV30	NA	TRBJ1-6	13	AWTTGGSYNSPLH
NA	TRBV9	TRBD1	TRBJ2-7	13	ASSVGGTGAHEQY
NA	TRBV9	TRBD2	TRBJ2-1	16	ASSPRWTSGRGSDEQF
NA	TRBV19	NA	TRBJ1-5	11	ASSMTGRGSQH
NA	TRBV3-1/TRBV3-2	NA	TRBJ1-3	13	ASSQERVSGNTIY
NA	TRBV11-2	NA	TRBJ1-6	13	ASSLLARGNSPLH
NA	TRBV3-1/TRBV3-2	TRBD1	TRBJ2-2	13	ASSPLRQGTGELF
NA	TRBV30	NA	TRBJ1-1	12	AWKKGVGGSEAF
NA	TRBV25-1	NA	TRBJ2-7	9	ASGEDYEQY
NA	TRBV5-1	TRBD1	TRBJ1-4	13	ASSPRDRGNEKLF
NA	TRBV5-1	TRBD1	TRBJ2-5	12	ASSVGQGWETQY
NA	TRBV20-1	NA	TRBJ1-1	13	SASVASGLNTEAF
NA	TRBV6-4	NA	TRBJ1-2	11	ASSDRGHSGYT
NA	TRBV28	NA	TRBJ2-7	13	ASSFSSPRAEEQY
NA	TRBV11-2	TRBD1	TRBJ2-7	13	ASSPTRPGQGGQY
NA	TRBV7-9	NA	TRBJ2-7	13	ASSSGLGLSYEQY
NA	TRBV27	TRBD1	TRBJ1-1	13	ASSLSINWDRETF
NA	TRBV9	NA	TRBJ1-2	13	ASSFNPPGARGYT
NA	TRBV7-2	NA	TRBJ2-7	10	ASSLGAYEQY
medium-sized	TRBV27	NA	TRBJ2-3	11	ASSSTATDTQY
NA	TRBV5-1	TRBD1	TRBJ2-7	13	ASSSGGTGFYEQY
NA	TRBV5-8	TRBD1	TRBJ1-6	11	ASSQGVFSPLH
NA	TRBV6-2/TRBV6-3	TRBD2	TRBJ2-1	13	ASSSLAGAYNEQF
NA	TRBV30	TRBD1	TRBJ2-7	12	AWSVRTGDYEQY
NA	TRBV7-8	TRBD1	TRBJ1-5	13	ASSPPGQGLGPQH